The 2 T cell receptor beta chains in this list originate from one sample, sequenced in a study of blood T cell repertoires in COVID-19. Some clones are missing from TCRdb's copy, which holds only in-frame ones; the method was immunoSEQ multiplex PCR. In the table there are about 250,000 clones, 65% to 90% of which are singletons. Sequenced: peripheral blood. These receptors were obtained from a woman aged 80 or older with active or convalescent COVID-19.

The chain uses TRBV10-3 and TRBJ1-2; 12 nucleotides line up with TRBD1. V lost 2 bases, J lost 7 bases, and 5 bases stayed unmatched. This CDR3 region has 15 residues. Germline V gene lookup returns CDR1 ENHRY and CDR2 SYGVKD. CDR3 amino acids: CAISEGTGGSRGYTF. The CDR3 bases are TGTGCCATCAGTGAGGGGACAGGGGGCTCTCGTGGCTACACCTTC.

The chain is built from TRBV5-6 and TRBJ2-2; D possibly corresponds to TRBD2 (6 bases). This CDR3 comprises 15 residues. Germline V lookup: CDR1 SGHDT, CDR2 YYEEEE. V lost 1 base to trimming and J lost 1 base, with 8 bases between them. CDR3 in DNA: TGTGCCAGCAGCTTGAGCGGGTTGAACACCGGGGAGCTGTTTTTT. Residues: CASSLSGLNTGELFF.